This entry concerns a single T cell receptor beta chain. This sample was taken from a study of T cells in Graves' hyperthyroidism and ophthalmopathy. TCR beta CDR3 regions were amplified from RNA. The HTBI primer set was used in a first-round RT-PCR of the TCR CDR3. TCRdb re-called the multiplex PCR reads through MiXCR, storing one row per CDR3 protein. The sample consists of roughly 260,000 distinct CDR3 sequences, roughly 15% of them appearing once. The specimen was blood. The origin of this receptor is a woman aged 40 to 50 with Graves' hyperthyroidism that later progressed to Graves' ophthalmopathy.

The DNA for the CDR3 is TGTGCCAGCAGTGGGACAGAAGGGGATCAGCCCCAGCATTTT. Translating it yields CASSGTEGDQPQHF. The chain is built from TRBV28 and TRBJ1-5, with TRBD1 identical over 7 bases. The V segment lost 5 bases and the J segment 5 bases; nucleotides outside the gene matches: 6. Looked up from germline, CDR1 is MDHEN and CDR2 is SYDVKM. This CDR3 is built from 14 residues.